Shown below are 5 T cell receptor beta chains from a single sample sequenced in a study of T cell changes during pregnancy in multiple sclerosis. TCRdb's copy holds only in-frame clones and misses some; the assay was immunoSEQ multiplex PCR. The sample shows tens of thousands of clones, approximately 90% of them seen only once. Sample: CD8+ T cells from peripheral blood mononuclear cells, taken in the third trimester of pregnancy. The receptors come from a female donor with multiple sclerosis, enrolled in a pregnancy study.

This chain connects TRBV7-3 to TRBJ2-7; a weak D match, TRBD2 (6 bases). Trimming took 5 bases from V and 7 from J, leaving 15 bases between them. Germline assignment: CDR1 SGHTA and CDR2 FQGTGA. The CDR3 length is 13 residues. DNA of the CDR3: TGTGCCAGCAGCCCCGACTGGGGGGTTGAGCAGTACTTC. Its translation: CASSPDWGVEQYF.

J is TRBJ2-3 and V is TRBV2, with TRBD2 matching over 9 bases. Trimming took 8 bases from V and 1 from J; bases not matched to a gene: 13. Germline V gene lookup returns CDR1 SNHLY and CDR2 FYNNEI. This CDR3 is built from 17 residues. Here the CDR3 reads CASPPSHLAGGTDTQYF. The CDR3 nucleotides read TGTGCCAGCCCCCCTTCGCACTTAGCGGGGGGCACAGATACGCAGTATTTT.

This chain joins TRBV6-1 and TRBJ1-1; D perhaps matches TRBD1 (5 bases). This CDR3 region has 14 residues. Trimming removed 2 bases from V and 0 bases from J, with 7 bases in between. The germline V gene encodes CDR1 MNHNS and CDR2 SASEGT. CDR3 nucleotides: TGTGCCAGCAGTGAAAGGGGCATGAACACTGAAGCTTTCTTT. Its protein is CASSERGMNTEAFF.

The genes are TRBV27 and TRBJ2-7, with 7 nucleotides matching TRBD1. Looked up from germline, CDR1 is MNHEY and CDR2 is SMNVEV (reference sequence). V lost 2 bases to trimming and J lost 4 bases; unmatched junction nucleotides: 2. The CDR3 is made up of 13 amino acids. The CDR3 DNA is TGTGCCAGCAGTTTAAACAGGGGTTACGAGCAGTACTTC. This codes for CASSLNRGYEQYF.

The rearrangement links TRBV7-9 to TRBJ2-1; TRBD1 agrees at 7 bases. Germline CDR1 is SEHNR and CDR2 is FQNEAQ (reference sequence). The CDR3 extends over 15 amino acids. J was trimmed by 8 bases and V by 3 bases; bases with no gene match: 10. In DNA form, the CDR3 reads TGTGCCAGCAGCTTCCTGACAGGGTTCTCTGATGAGCAGTTCTTC. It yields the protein CASSFLTGFSDEQFF.